The 22 T cell receptor beta chains below all came from one sample that was sequenced in a study of T cell responses to AZD1222 COVID-19 vaccine. The data were produced by immunoSEQ multiplex PCR, yet TCRdb's version contains in-frame clones alone and is incomplete. The sample yields some 120,000 clones, about 89% seen once. Sample: peripheral blood, taken 28 days after the second AZD1222 dose. The receptors originated from an adult who received the AZD1222 COVID-19 vaccine.

The chain couples TRBV5-1 to TRBJ1-5; tentatively, D is TRBD1 (5 bases). Per germline, CDR1 SGHRS and CDR2 YFSETQ. This CDR3 region has 19 residues. V dropped 4 bases and J dropped 0 bases, with 23 bases sitting between them. The CDR3 here is CASSILPPLRGTSNQPQHF. The DNA of the CDR3 is TGCGCCAGCAGCATACTACCCCCGCTTAGGGGAACTAGCAATCAGCCCCAGCATTTT.

This clone was counted a single time. The chain employs TRBV5-1 and TRBJ2-3; 8 nucleotides match TRBD2. The trim removed 0 bases at V and 2 bases at J, leaving 5 bases unmatched. The CDR3 is made up of 16 amino acids. From germline, CDR1 is SGHRS and CDR2 YFSETQ. The CDR3 DNA reads TGCGCCAGCAGCTTGGGGGGTAGCGGGAACACAGATACGCAGTATTTT. Its protein product is CASSLGGSGNTDTQYF.

This clone turned up a few times. The chain links TRBV2 to TRBJ2-1; no clear D. Germline V lookup: CDR1 SNHLY, CDR2 FYNNEI. CDR3 length equals 13 residues. V shed 3 bases and J shed 3 bases, with 6 bases lying between them. For the CDR3, the DNA is TGTGCCAGCAGTGAGGGCTACTACAATGAGCAGTTCTTC. Translation gives CASSEGYYNEQFF. The entire variable domain, with the rest obtained from reference TRBV2 and TRBJ2-1, is as follows: EPEVTQTPSHQVTQMGQEVILRCVPISNHLYFYWYRQILGQKVEFLVSFYNNEISEKSEIFDDQFSVERPDGSNFTLKIRSTKLEDSAMYFCASSEGYYNEQFFGPGTRLTVL.

This clone was observed once. The genes are TRBV6-2 or TRBV6-3 and TRBJ1-5; D uncertain. This CDR3 comprises 14 residues. Per the germline V gene, CDR1 is MNHEY and CDR2 is SVGEGT. Trimming cost V 5 bases and J 9 bases, with 17 bases left between them. This CDR3 reads CASSDGRARLPQHF. The DNA of the CDR3 is TGTGCCAGCAGTGACGGGAGGGCCAGATTGCCCCAGCATTTT.

The genes are TRBV21-1 and TRBJ1-5; TRBD1 is the table's D call, not checked against the DNA. TRBV21-1 is assigned pseudogene status. The CDR3 has 14 amino acids. CDR3 sequence: CASIPGGENQPQHF. The DNA of the CDR3 is TGTGCCAGCATTCCAGGGGGCGAAAATCAGCCCCAGCATTTT.

This rearrangement joins TRBV19 to TRBJ1-1, with D possibly matching TRBD1 (5 bases). Germline V gene data show CDR1 as LNHDA and CDR2 as SQIVND (reference sequence). The length of the CDR3 is 12 residues. V was trimmed by 7 bases and J by 10 bases, leaving 16 bases between them. The CDR3 region is CASTRDLGVAFF. The CDR3 region has the DNA TGTGCCAGTACCCGGGACCTCGGTGTAGCTTTCTTT.

The chain uses TRBV3-1 (or the pseudogene TRBV3-2) and TRBJ1-1; TRBD1 matches 8 bases. The CDR3 runs to 12 residues. Losses at the gene ends were 6 bases for V and 3 bases for J; bases not matched to a gene: 0. Germline V gene sequence: CDR1 LGHDT, CDR2 YNNKEL (reference sequence). The CDR3 protein is CASRDRDTEAFF. The CDR3 DNA is TGTGCCAGCAGGGACAGGGACACTGAAGCTTTCTTT.

V gene TRBV5-1 combines with J gene TRBJ1-3; the match to TRBD1 covers 7 bases. V dropped 0 bases and J dropped 0; count of bases not matched to a gene: 6. This CDR3 has 17 residues. The V gene's germline CDR1 is SGHRS and CDR2 YFSETQ. The CDR3 DNA follows: TGCGCCAGCAGCTTGGCGGCAGGGGGATTCTCTGGAAACACCATATATTTT. It yields the protein CASSLAAGGFSGNTIYF. Full variable domain (rest looked up from reference TRBV5-1 and TRBJ1-3): KAGVTQTPRYLIKTRGQQVTLSCSPISGHRSVSWYQQTPGQGLQFLFEYFSETQRNKGNFPGRFSGRQFSNSRSEMNVSTLELGDSALYLCASSLAAGGFSGNTIYFGEGSWLTVV.

The chain recombines TRBV9 with TRBJ1-2; D is ambiguous. This CDR3 has 12 amino acids. Per the germline V gene, CDR1 is SGDLS and CDR2 is YYNGEE. Trimming took off 3 bases at V and 7 bases at J, with 10 bases between the two ends. CDR3 in DNA: TGTGCCAGCAGCGCCGACCTAACTGGCTACACCTTC. It specifies CASSADLTGYTF.

The V and J genes are TRBV6-2 or TRBV6-3 and TRBJ1-1; TRBD1 is a possible D gene (5 bases). The V and J ends lost 5 bases and 9 bases respectively, with 16 bases between them. Germline CDR1 reads MNHEY; CDR2 reads SVGEGT. CDR3 length: 13 amino acids. CDR3 amino acids: CASSRPPGTKAFF. The CDR3 DNA sequence: TGTGCCAGCAGTCGGCCCCCGGGGACTAAAGCTTTCTTT.

V gene TRBV20-1 combines with J gene TRBJ2-1; D gene uncertain. V lost 3 bases to trimming and J lost 10 bases, with 10 bases between them. The V gene's germline CDR1 is DFQATT and CDR2 SNEGSKA (reference sequence). This CDR3 comprises 11 residues. In nucleotides, the CDR3 is TGCAGTGCTAGTCTAGTCAGGGAGCAGTTCTTC. Translation: CSASLVREQFF.

The chain employs TRBV5-1 and TRBJ1-1; 9 nucleotides line up with TRBD1. V lost 3 bases to trimming and J lost 4 bases; unmatched junction nucleotides: 7. This CDR3 is 15 amino acids long. Germline CDR1 reads SGHRS; CDR2 reads YFSETQ. DNA for the CDR3: TGCGCCAGCAGCTATTCAAAGACAGGGGGCACTGAAGCTTTCTTT. Its protein product is CASSYSKTGGTEAFF.

This chain joins TRBV19 and TRBJ2-2; D gene ambiguous. This CDR3 region has 11 residues. V was trimmed by 3 bases and J by 11 bases, leaving 7 bases between them. Germline loops: CDR1 LNHDA, CDR2 SQIVND (reference sequence). CDR3 sequence: CASSMWFELFF. CDR3 DNA sequence: TGTGCCAGTAGTATGTGGTTCGAGCTGTTTTTT.

This clone was detected only a few times. The chain carries TRBV9 and TRBJ2-1; no clear D. In germline, CDR1 is SGDLS, CDR2 YYNGEE. The CDR3 has 13 amino acids. Deletions cut 2 bases from V and 3 bases from J, with 6 bases between. The CDR3 sequence is CASSVDFYNEQFF. CDR3 nucleotide sequence: TGTGCCAGCAGCGTTGACTTCTACAATGAGCAGTTCTTC.

The chain couples TRBV5-4 to TRBJ2-1; TRBD2 is a possible D gene (6 bases). CDR3 length equals 14 residues. Per the germline V gene, CDR1 is SGHNT and CDR2 is YYREEE (reference sequence). V was pared by 4 bases and J by 7 bases, with 15 bases between. CDR3 DNA sequence: TGTGCCAGCAGCGGGGGAGGTACCGGGAATGAGCAGTTCTTC. This encodes CASSGGGTGNEQFF.

For the CDR3, the DNA is TGTGCCAGCAGCTCTCAATGGGGCCTTAGTCGTGAAGCTTTCTTT. Protein sequence: CASSSQWGLSREAFF. V gene TRBV5-4 combines with J gene TRBJ1-1; a possible D gene is TRBD1 (5 bases). This CDR3 is 15 amino acids long. In germline, CDR1 is SGHNT, CDR2 YYREEE (reference sequence). Deletions cut 3 bases from V and 7 bases from J, with 19 bases between.

CDR3 sequence: CASSGGGSYNEQFF. CDR3 nucleotide sequence: TGTGCCAGCAGCGGGGGGGGTTCTTACAATGAGCAGTTCTTC. V and J are TRBV7-2 and TRBJ2-1; 7 bases line up with TRBD2. The CDR3 is made up of 14 amino acids. Germline V gene data show CDR1 as SGHTA and CDR2 as FQGNSA. V was clipped by 5 bases and J by 4 bases; unmatched bases: 5. The variable domain in full, completed from reference TRBV7-2 and TRBJ2-1, reads GAGVSQSPSNKVTEKGKDVELRCDPISGHTALYWYRQSLGQGLEFLIYFQGNSAPDKSGLPSDRFSAERTGGSVSTLTIQRTQQEDSAVYLCASSGGGSYNEQFFGPGTRLTVL.

CDR3 DNA: TGTGCCAGCAGCGTCGTGGGGCTGGAGACCCAGTACTTC. Protein: CASSVVGLETQYF. J is TRBJ2-5 and V is TRBV11-2, with D possibly matching TRBD1 (5 bases). The V and J ends lost 5 bases and 5 bases respectively, with 12 bases between them. CDR1 and CDR2 (germline): SGHAT, FQNNGV. The length of the CDR3 is 13 residues.

Only a few counts were recorded for this clone. V and J are TRBV3-1 (or the pseudogene TRBV3-2) and TRBJ1-6; D gene uncertain. The germline gives CDR1 LGHDT, CDR2 YNNKEL (reference sequence). This CDR3 spans 15 amino acids. Trimming cost V 0 bases and J 3 bases, with 6 bases left between them. The CDR3 loop is CASSQETGYNSPLHF. CDR3 nucleotide sequence: TGTGCCAGCAGCCAAGAAACGGGCTATAATTCACCCCTCCACTTT.

CDR3 sequence (DNA): TGTGCCAATTCGCCACTCGGGACTAGCGGAGAGACCCAGTACTTC. Its translation is CANSPLGTSGETQYF. The rearrangement links TRBV7-9 to TRBJ2-5, with 11 bases aligning to TRBD2. V gave up 10 bases and J gave up 4 bases; unmatched junction bases: 11. Germline lookup yields CDR1 SEHNR and CDR2 FQNEAQ (reference sequence). This CDR3 has 15 amino acids.

The genes are TRBV19 and TRBJ1-5; 7 bases align to TRBD1. The length of the CDR3 is 16 residues. Germline V gene lookup returns CDR1 LNHDA and CDR2 SQIVND (reference sequence). V trimming: 4 bases; J trimming: 7 bases; junction bases outside the gene matches: 13. The CDR3 coding sequence is TGTGCCAGTAGTAGGCCGACAGGGATCGGCAGGCAGCCCCAGCATTTT. Amino acids: CASSRPTGIGRQPQHF. Full variable domain (outside the CDR3, taken from reference TRBV19 and TRBJ1-5): DGGITQSPKYLFRKEGQNVTLSCEQNLNHDAMYWYRQDPGQGLRLIYYSQIVNDFQKGDIAEGYSVSREKKESFPLTVTSAQKNPTAFYLCASSRPTGIGRQPQHFGDGTRLSIL.

A remark on this clone: One end of the junction fails to match germline, which may point to a read error. CDR3 sequence: CASSFSSQGPFGF. Here the CDR3 DNA reads TGTGCCAGCAGTTTTTCGTCACAGGGGCCCTTCGGCTTC. The genes are TRBV6-5 and TRBJ1-2; 7 nucleotides line up with TRBD1. The CDR3 contains 13 residues. Germline assignment: CDR1 MNHEY and CDR2 SVGAGI.